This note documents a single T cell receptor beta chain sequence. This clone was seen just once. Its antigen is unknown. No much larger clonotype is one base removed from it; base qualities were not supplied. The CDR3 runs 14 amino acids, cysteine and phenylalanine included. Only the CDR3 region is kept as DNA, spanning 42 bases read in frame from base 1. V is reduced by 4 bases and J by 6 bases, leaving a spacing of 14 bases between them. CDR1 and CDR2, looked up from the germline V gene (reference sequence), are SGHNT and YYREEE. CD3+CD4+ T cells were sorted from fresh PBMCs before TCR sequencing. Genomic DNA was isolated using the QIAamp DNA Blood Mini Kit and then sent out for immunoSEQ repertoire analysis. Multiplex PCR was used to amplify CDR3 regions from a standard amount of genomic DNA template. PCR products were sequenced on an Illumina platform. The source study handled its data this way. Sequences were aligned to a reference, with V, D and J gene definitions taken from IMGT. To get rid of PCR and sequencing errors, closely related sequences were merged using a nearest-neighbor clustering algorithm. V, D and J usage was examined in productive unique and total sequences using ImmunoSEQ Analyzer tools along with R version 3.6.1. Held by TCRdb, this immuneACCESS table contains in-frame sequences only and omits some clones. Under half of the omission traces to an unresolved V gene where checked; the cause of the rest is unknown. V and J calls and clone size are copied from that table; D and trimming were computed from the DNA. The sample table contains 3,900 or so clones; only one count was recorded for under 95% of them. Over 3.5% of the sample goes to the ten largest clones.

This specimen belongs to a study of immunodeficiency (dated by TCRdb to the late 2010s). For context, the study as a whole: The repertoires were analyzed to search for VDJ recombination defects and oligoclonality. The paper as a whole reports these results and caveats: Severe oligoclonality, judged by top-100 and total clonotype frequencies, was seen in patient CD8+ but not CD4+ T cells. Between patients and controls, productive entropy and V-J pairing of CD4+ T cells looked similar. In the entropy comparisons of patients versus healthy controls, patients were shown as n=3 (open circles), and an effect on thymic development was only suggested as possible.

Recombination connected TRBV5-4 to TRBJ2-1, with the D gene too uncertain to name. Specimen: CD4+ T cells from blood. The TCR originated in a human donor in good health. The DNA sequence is TGTGCCAGCAGCCTCCCTGACGTAATCAATGAGCAGTTCTTC. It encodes CASSLPDVINEQFF.